This is a list of T cell receptor beta chains from one sample in a study of control samples from healthy donors and cancer patients. The method was immunoSEQ multiplex PCR; TCRdb's version includes in-frame clones alone and lacks a portion of them. Here the sample spans 84,000 or so clones, roughly 89% being singletons. The sequenced sample consisted of blood. These receptors were collected from a man aged 45-65 years in good health. The CDR3 runs from the conserved cysteine through the conserved F or W. Each record gives: J gene, clone size, V gene, D gene, CDR3 protein, CDR3 DNA. A D gene is named only where the DNA matches it firmly. Expanded clones are given a class, and other clones once, few, many or no size at all.

J: TRBJ2-1
size: .
V: TRBV6-5
D: TRBD2
CDR3: CASSFTGQRGGQWFF
DNA: TGTGCCAGCAGTTTTACAGGGCAGCGGGGGGGCCAATGGTTCTTC

J: TRBJ1-1
size: .
V: TRBV19
D: TRBD1
CDR3: CASSSWDRGGGTEAFF
DNA: TGTGCCAGTAGTTCTTGGGACAGGGGGGGTGGCACTGAAGCTTTCTTT

J: TRBJ1-5
size: .
V: TRBV24-1
D: .
CDR3: CATSDSSGFQPQHF
DNA: TGTGCCACCAGTGATTCTTCAGGGTTTCAGCCCCAGCATTTT

J: TRBJ2-7
size: .
V: TRBV30
D: .
CDR3: CAWSATTQSEQYF
DNA: TGTGCCTGGAGTGCGACCACGCAAAGCGAGCAGTACTTC

J: TRBJ2-5
size: .
V: TRBV9
D: .
CDR3: CASSGYRGGQETQYF
DNA: TGTGCCAGCAGCGGTTACAGGGGGGGCCAAGAGACCCAGTACTTC

J: TRBJ2-2
size: many
V: TRBV6-5
D: .
CDR3: CASRPGTNTGELFF
DNA: TGTGCCAGCAGACCCGGGACGAACACCGGGGAGCTGTTTTTT

J: TRBJ2-3
size: .
V: TRBV11-3
D: TRBD1
CDR3: CASSRGGWDRDTDTQYF
DNA: TGTGCCAGCAGCCGTGGGGGTTGGGACAGGGACACAGATACGCAGTATTTT

J: TRBJ2-1
size: .
V: TRBV9
D: TRBD2
CDR3: CASSVVSGGAYNEQFF
DNA: TGTGCCAGCAGCGTAGTTAGCGGGGGAGCCTACAATGAGCAGTTCTTC

J: TRBJ2-3
size: .
V: TRBV18
D: TRBD1
CDR3: CASSPGQSTDTQYF
DNA: TGTGCCAGCTCACCGGGACAGAGCACAGATACGCAGTATTTT

J: TRBJ2-3
size: once
V: TRBV10-2
D: .
CDR3: CASSDRGRMDTQYF
DNA: TGCGCCAGCAGTGATCGGGGGAGGATGGATACGCAGTATTTT

J: TRBJ1-6
size: once
V: TRBV27
D: TRBD1
CDR3: CASSLSDRGQSPLHF
DNA: TGTGCCAGCAGTTTATCGGACAGGGGGCAATCACCCCTCCACTTT

J: TRBJ2-1
size: .
V: TRBV5-1
D: TRBD2
CDR3: CASNSGLVNEQFF
DNA: TGCGCCAGCAACTCAGGACTAGTAAATGAGCAGTTCTTC

J: TRBJ2-5
size: few
V: TRBV30
D: TRBD1
CDR3: CAWSWTGIRETQYF
DNA: TGTGCCTGGAGTTGGACAGGGATAAGAGAGACCCAGTACTTC

J: TRBJ2-6
size: .
V: TRBV10-2
D: .
CDR3: CASKLGEGNSGANVLTF
DNA: TGCGCCAGCAAATTAGGCGAGGGGAACTCTGGGGCCAACGTCCTGACTTTC

J: TRBJ1-5
size: .
V: TRBV19
D: .
CDR3: CASSSPHSSNQPQHF
DNA: TGTGCCAGTAGTAGCCCCCATTCCAGCAATCAGCCCCAGCATTTT

J: TRBJ1-1
size: .
V: TRBV10-3
D: .
CDR3: CAISAGGPSTEAFF
DNA: TGTGCCATCAGTGCCGGGGGCCCGAGCACTGAAGCTTTCTTT

J: TRBJ1-2
size: .
V: TRBV12-3/TRBV12-4
D: .
CDR3: CASRRTRDYTF
DNA: TGTGCCAGCAGACGTACTCGTGACTACACCTTC

J: TRBJ1-2
size: .
V: TRBV7-6
D: .
CDR3: CASSLVPETGANYGYTF
DNA: TGTGCCAGCAGCTTAGTGCCTGAGACAGGAGCCAACTATGGCTACACCTTC

J: TRBJ1-5
size: .
V: TRBV2
D: .
CDR3: CASSDVDSNQPQHF
DNA: TGTGCCAGCAGTGATGTGGACAGTAATCAGCCCCAGCATTTT

J: TRBJ2-5
size: .
V: TRBV24-1
D: .
CDR3: CATSDFWQIGGQETQYF
DNA: TGTGCCACCAGTGATTTTTGGCAGATCGGAGGGCAAGAGACCCAGTACTTC

J: TRBJ2-5
size: .
V: TRBV7-2
D: TRBD2
CDR3: CASSSGGSGQETQYF
DNA: TGTGCCAGCAGCTCGGGAGGGTCCGGTCAAGAGACCCAGTACTTC

J: TRBJ1-4
size: .
V: TRBV3-1/TRBV3-2
D: .
CDR3: CASSKDGEKLFF
DNA: TGTGCCAGCAGCAAGGACGGAGAAAAACTGTTTTTT

J: TRBJ1-1
size: .
V: TRBV29-1
D: .
CDR3: CSVGGVMNTEAFF
DNA: TGCAGCGTTGGGGGGGTAATGAACACTGAAGCTTTCTTT

J: TRBJ2-2
size: once
V: TRBV7-2
D: TRBD1
CDR3: CASSSQGAGELFF
DNA: TGTGCCAGCAGCTCGCAGGGGGCCGGGGAGCTGTTTTTT

J: TRBJ1-1
size: .
V: TRBV20-1
D: TRBD1
CDR3: CSAREGQRAFF
DNA: TGCAGTGCTAGAGAGGGACAGAGAGCTTTCTTT

J: TRBJ2-3
size: .
V: TRBV27
D: TRBD2
CDR3: CASSLKRGSTDTQYF
DNA: TGTGCCAGCAGTTTAAAGCGGGGAAGCACAGATACGCAGTATTTT

J: TRBJ1-5
size: .
V: TRBV27
D: TRBD1
CDR3: CASSLTGWVQPQHF
DNA: TGTGCCAGCAGTTTGACAGGGTGGGTTCAGCCCCAGCATTTT

J: TRBJ1-2
size: .
V: TRBV6-5
D: .
CDR3: CASTSTGAGGYTF
DNA: TGTGCCAGCACCTCAACTGGGGCAGGGGGCTACACCTTC

J: TRBJ2-5
size: .
V: TRBV29-1
D: .
CDR3: CSVSGRGSETQYF
DNA: TGCAGCGTTTCTGGGCGGGGATCGGAGACCCAGTACTTC

J: TRBJ2-3
size: .
V: TRBV6-2/TRBV6-3
D: TRBD2
CDR3: CASSYMSGGTTDTQYF
DNA: TGTGCCAGCAGTTACATGTCGGGGGGAACCACAGATACGCAGTATTTT

J: TRBJ2-6
size: .
V: TRBV18
D: .
CDR3: CASSPMVSGANVLTF
DNA: TGTGCCAGCTCACCAATGGTCTCTGGGGCCAACGTCCTGACTTTC

J: TRBJ1-2
size: .
V: TRBV21-1
D: .
CDR3: CANTTGPNYGYTF
DNA: TGTGCCAACACGACAGGGCCGAACTATGGCTACACCTTC

J: TRBJ1-5
size: once
V: TRBV19
D: .
CDR3: CASTQGFGQPQHF
DNA: TGTGCCAGCACTCAGGGTTTTGGCCAGCCCCAGCATTTT

J: TRBJ1-2
size: few
V: TRBV24-1
D: .
CDR3: CATSDGGGYTF
DNA: TGTGCCACCAGTGATGGGGGAGGCTACACCTTC

J: TRBJ2-1
size: .
V: TRBV18
D: TRBD2
CDR3: CASSPTSGAYSYNEQFF
DNA: TGTGCCAGCTCACCAACAAGCGGGGCTTACTCCTACAATGAGCAGTTCTTC

J: TRBJ1-5
size: .
V: TRBV30
D: .
CDR3: CAYSDTSSNQPQHF
DNA: TGTGCCTACTCCGACACTTCAAGCAATCAGCCCCAGCATTTT

J: TRBJ2-2
size: .
V: TRBV19
D: .
CDR3: CASSILRVAGELFF
DNA: TGTGCCAGTAGTATTCTCAGGGTGGCCGGGGAGCTGTTTTTT

J: TRBJ1-4
size: .
V: TRBV18
D: .
CDR3: CASSHNPEGVGLFF
DNA: TGTGCCAGCTCACATAATCCGGAGGGGGTTGGATTGTTTTTT

J: TRBJ1-6
size: .
V: TRBV15
D: .
CDR3: CATSKRGSNSPLHF
DNA: TGTGCCACCAGCAAGAGGGGGTCTAATTCACCCCTCCACTTT

J: TRBJ1-1
size: .
V: TRBV10-3
D: .
CDR3: CAIASRSTEAFF
DNA: TGTGCCATCGCTTCCAGGTCCACTGAAGCTTTCTTT

J: TRBJ1-1
size: few
V: TRBV6-2/TRBV6-3
D: .
CDR3: CASSQTTQGSVYNTEAFF
DNA: TGTGCCAGCAGCCAGACCACACAGGGTTCTGTTTATAACACTGAAGCTTTCTTT

J: TRBJ1-2
size: .
V: TRBV7-9
D: .
CDR3: CASGKGYGYTF
DNA: TGTGCCAGCGGGAAGGGGTACGGCTACACCTTC

J: TRBJ2-3
size: once
V: TRBV9
D: TRBD2
CDR3: CASSVGARGDYTDTQYF
DNA: TGTGCCAGCAGCGTAGGAGCGCGGGGGGACTACACAGATACGCAGTATTTT

J: TRBJ2-2
size: .
V: TRBV9
D: .
CDR3: CASSVEDTTGELFF
DNA: TGTGCCAGCAGCGTAGAGGACACCACCGGGGAGCTGTTTTTT

J: TRBJ1-5
size: .
V: TRBV5-1
D: .
CDR3: CASSLDSYNQPQHF
DNA: TGCGCCAGCAGCCTGGACTCCTACAATCAGCCCCAGCATTTT

J: TRBJ1-5
size: once
V: TRBV10-3
D: .
CDR3: CAISESGGEEAGQPQHF
DNA: TGTGCCATCAGTGAGTCGGGAGGAGAGGAGGCGGGTCAGCCCCAGCATTTT

J: TRBJ1-1
size: .
V: TRBV24-1
D: .
CDR3: CATRSGGVGGTEAFF
DNA: TGTGCCACCAGATCCGGGGGGGTCGGCGGCACTGAAGCTTTCTTT

J: TRBJ2-2
size: .
V: TRBV7-2
D: .
CDR3: CASSFVPSGGANTGELFF
DNA: TGTGCCAGCAGCTTCGTACCGTCGGGGGGCGCGAACACCGGGGAGCTGTTTTTT

J: TRBJ1-1
size: .
V: TRBV3-1/TRBV3-2
D: .
CDR3: CASSQDRGATEAFF
DNA: TGTGCCAGCAGCCAAGATAGGGGGGCCACTGAAGCTTTCTTT

J: TRBJ2-5
size: .
V: TRBV5-1
D: .
CDR3: CASSLWGASQETQYF
DNA: TGCGCCAGCAGCTTGTGGGGGGCTAGCCAAGAGACCCAGTACTTC

J: TRBJ2-7
size: .
V: TRBV7-2
D: .
CDR3: CASSLFYEQYF
DNA: TGTGCCAGCAGTCTATTCTACGAGCAGTACTTC

J: TRBJ1-5
size: .
V: TRBV4-2
D: TRBD1
CDR3: CASSLTTGVQPQHF
DNA: TGTGCCAGCAGCCTTACGACAGGGGTGCAGCCCCAGCATTTT